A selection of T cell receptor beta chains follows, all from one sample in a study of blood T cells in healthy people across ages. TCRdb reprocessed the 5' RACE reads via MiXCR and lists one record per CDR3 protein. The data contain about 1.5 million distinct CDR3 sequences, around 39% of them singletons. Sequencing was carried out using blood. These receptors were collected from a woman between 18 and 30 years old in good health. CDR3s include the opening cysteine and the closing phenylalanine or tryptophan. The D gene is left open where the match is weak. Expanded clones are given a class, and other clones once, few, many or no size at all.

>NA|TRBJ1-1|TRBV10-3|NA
CASAVTATEAFF
TGTGCCAGCGCGGTGACCGCCACTGAAGCTTTCTTT
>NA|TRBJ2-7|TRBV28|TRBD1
CASRQGGTGPPYEQYF
TGTGCCAGCAGGCAAGGGGGGACAGGGCCCCCCTACGAGCAGTACTTC
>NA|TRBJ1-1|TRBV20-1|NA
CSARDARGGNTEAFF
TGCAGTGCTAGAGATGCGAGGGGTGGGAACACTGAAGCTTTCTTT
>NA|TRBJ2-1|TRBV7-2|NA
CASSLAGPVNEQFF
TGTGCCAGCAGCTTAGCAGGGCCGGTCAATGAGCAGTTCTTC
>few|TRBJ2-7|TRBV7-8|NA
CASAFGSGYEQYF
NA
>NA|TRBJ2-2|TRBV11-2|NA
CASSLDQADTGELFF
TGTGCCAGCAGCTTAGACCAAGCGGACACCGGGGAGCTGTTTTTT
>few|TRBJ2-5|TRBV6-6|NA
CASSYSGSGSEETQYF
TGTGCCAGCAGTTACTCAGGTAGCGGCTCAGAAGAGACCCAGTACTTC
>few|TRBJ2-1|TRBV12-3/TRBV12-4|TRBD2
CASSPRTSGPHEQFF
TGTGCCAGCAGTCCACGGACTAGCGGTCCACATGAGCAGTTCTTC
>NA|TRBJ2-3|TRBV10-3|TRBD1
CAIRGDRANTDTQYF
TGTGCCATCAGGGGGGACAGGGCTAACACAGATACGCAGTATTTT
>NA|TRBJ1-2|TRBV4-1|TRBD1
CASSQLPDRAGGYTF
TGCGCCAGCAGCCAACTTCCGGACAGGGCAGGAGGCTACACCTTC
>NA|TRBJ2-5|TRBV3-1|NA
CASSQVETAQETQYF
TGTGCCAGCAGCCAAGTTGAAACAGCCCAAGAGACCCAGTACTTC
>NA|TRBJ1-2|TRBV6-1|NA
CASTGGTYGYTF
TGTGCCAGCACCGGAGGGACCTATGGCTACACCTTC
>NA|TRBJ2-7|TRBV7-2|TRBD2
CASSRTSGRTEQYF
TGTGCCAGCAGCCGGACTAGCGGGAGGACTGAGCAGTACTTC
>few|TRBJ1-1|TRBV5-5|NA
CASRIQGNTEAFF
TGTGCCAGCAGGATACAGGGAAACACTGAAGCTTTCTTT
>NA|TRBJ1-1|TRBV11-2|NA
CASSLDRGWREGTEAFF
TGTGCCAGCAGCTTAGATCGAGGTTGGAGGGAGGGCACTGAAGCTTTCTTT
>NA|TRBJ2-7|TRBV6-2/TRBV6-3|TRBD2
CASSFQGSGATSYEQYF
TGTGCCAGCAGTTTTCAGGGTAGCGGGGCCACTTCCTACGAGCAGTACTTC
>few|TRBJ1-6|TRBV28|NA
CASSLGYSPLHF
TGTGCCAGCAGTTTAGGATATTCACCCCTCCACTTT
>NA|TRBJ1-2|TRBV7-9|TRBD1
CASRNGQGRVDGYTF
TGTGCCAGCAGAAATGGACAGGGAAGGGTGGATGGCTACACCTTC